This TCR beta chain was obtained from a study of blood T cell repertoires in COVID-19. Sequencing was performed with immunoSEQ multiplex PCR; in TCRdb, only in-frame clones are kept and a portion is missing. The table includes some 450,000 clones, around nine tenths detected once. The germline V gene has CDR1 SEHNR and CDR2 FQNEAQ (reference sequence). V lost 1 base to trimming and J lost 4 bases, with 17 bases between them. This CDR3 is built from 17 residues. The clonotype originates from a man between 18 and 35 years old with COVID-19, enrolled during active disease. Sequenced material: peripheral blood. J is TRBJ2-1 and V is TRBV7-9; D is perhaps TRBD1 (6 bases). The CDR3 is CASSLVMNRDTYNEQFF. CDR3 nucleotides: TGTGCCAGCAGCTTAGTGATGAATCGGGACACTTACAATGAGCAGTTCTTC.